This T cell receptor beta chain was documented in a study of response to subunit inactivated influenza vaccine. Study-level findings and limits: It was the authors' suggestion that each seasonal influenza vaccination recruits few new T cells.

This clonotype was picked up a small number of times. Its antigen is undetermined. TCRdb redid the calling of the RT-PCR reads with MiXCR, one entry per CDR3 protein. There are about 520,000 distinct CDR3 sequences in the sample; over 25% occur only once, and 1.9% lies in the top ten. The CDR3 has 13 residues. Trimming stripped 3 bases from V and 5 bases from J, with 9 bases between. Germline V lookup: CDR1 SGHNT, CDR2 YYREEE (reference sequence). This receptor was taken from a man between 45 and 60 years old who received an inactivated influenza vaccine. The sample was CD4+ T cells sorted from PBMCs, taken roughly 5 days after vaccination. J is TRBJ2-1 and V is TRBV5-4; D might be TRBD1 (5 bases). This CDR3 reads CASSSDSDNEQFF. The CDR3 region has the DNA TGTGCCAGCAGCTCCGACAGTGACAATGAGCAGTTCTTC.